This entry concerns a single T cell receptor (beta chain). This clonotype was recorded many times. Its antigen is unknown. Nothing much larger sits one base from this clone, and base qualities are not available. The data were taken from a study of CD8 T cells in ankylosing spondylitis (dated by TCRdb to 2017 to 2019). Study-level background: The study set out to find disease-linked TCR variants by profiling T cell receptor beta repertoires in ankylosing spondylitis patients and healthy donors. Samples of peripheral blood were taken, and for ankylosing spondylitis patients, synovial fluid was collected as well. The whole study cohort included 90 to 120 healthy donors and 20 to 30 ankylosing spondylitis patients.

Study-wide findings and limitations: A TCR beta motif of eight highly homologous amino acid variants appeared characteristic of blood from ankylosing spondylitis patients. The disease-linked clones were reported to be significantly enriched in matched synovial fluid samples from ankylosing spondylitis patients. Some TCR beta motif variants had previously been reported in synovial fluid and blood of reactive arthritis patients, which suggested common disease-initiation mechanisms. In peripheral blood, the disease-linked clones were found at relatively low frequencies and had a CD8+ phenotype.

Instrument used: Illumina HiSeq 2500. Quantitative 5'-RACE with molecular barcodes was used to prepare TCR beta libraries. The paper's data handling went like this. Disease-linked TCR variants were identified with a new computational method built on a probabilistic model of VDJ rearrangement. Using fastp at Q25 and MiXCR, TCRdb reprocessed the public reads and kept productive beta chains. CDR3 protein duplicates are merged, each entry listing the most common genes and DNA. For this entry, the V and J calls and clone size follow TCRdb and not the study's own pipeline. This sample is represented by hundreds of thousands of distinct CDR3 sequences; over 9.5% of them were singletons. The top ten clonotypes cover roughly 0.51% of the sample. This TCR was sampled from a male donor with ankylosing spondylitis. Material: blood, either unsorted or a sorted T cell fraction (not recorded which).

The DNA is TGTGCCGACGCCCTAGCGGGAGACACAGATACGCAGTATTTT. This gives the protein CADALAGDTDTQYF. The chain uses TRBV7-9 and TRBJ2-3; 10 central nucleotides agree with TRBD2. Germline trimming amounts to 11 bases on V and 2 bases on J, with 7 as the count of junction bases outside the gene matches. The CDR3, cysteine through phenylalanine, is 14 amino acids long. CDR3 DNA only is kept here, 42 bases in frame from base 1. The germline V gene (reference sequence) supplies CDR1 SEHNR and CDR2 FQNEAQ.